Presented here are 5 T cell receptor beta chains from one specimen sequenced in a study of shared clonotypes between healthy human individuals. Repertoires were generated with immunoSEQ multiplex PCR, while TCRdb's copy carries only in-frame clones and drops some. This sample carries millions of clones, just over 90% of them seen once, and the ten largest clones take under 0.15%. The specimen sequenced was naive CD4+ T cells sorted from blood. Subset: CD45RA+ positively selected. The receptor set was obtained from a young man in good health.

This chain links TRBV9 with TRBJ2-7; D unclear. Germline-derived CDR1 and CDR2 are SGDLS and YYNGEE. CDR3 size: 14 residues. Trimming took 0 bases from V and 1 from J, leaving 8 bases between them. Written as DNA, the CDR3 is TGTGCCAGCAGCGTAGATCCCCTGTCCTACGAGCAGTACTTC. Translation gives CASSVDPLSYEQYF.

J is TRBJ2-2 and V is TRBV4-3; 9 bases agree with TRBD1. CDR3 length: 17 residues. J lost 5 bases, V lost 1 base, and 8 bases had no gene match. Germline assignment: CDR1 LGHNA and CDR2 YSLEER. CDR3 residues: CASSQAAGTGPTGELFF. DNA for the CDR3: TGCGCCAGCAGCCAAGCCGCCGGGACAGGGCCTACCGGGGAGCTGTTTTTT.

V usage is TRBV7-9 and J usage is TRBJ2-1; D gene uncertain. Trimming removed 1 base at V and 9 bases at J, with 7 bases between. The germline CDR1 and CDR2 sequences are SEHNR and FQNEAQ (reference sequence). This CDR3 is 12 amino acids long. Here the CDR3 reads CASSLVATEQFF. The CDR3 nucleotides are TGTGCCAGCAGCTTAGTGGCGACTGAGCAGTTCTTC. Complete variable domain (other parts from reference TRBV7-9 and TRBJ2-1): DTGVSQNPRHKITKRGQNVTFRCDPISEHNRLYWYRQTLGQGPEFLTYFQNEAQLEKSRLLSDRFSAERPKGSFSTLEIQRTEQGDSAMYLCASSLVATEQFFGPGTRLTVL.

This chain joins TRBV13 and TRBJ2-7; 12 bases map to TRBD2. The CDR3 has 15 residues. Trimming took 5 bases from V and 1 from J; bases not matched to a gene: 3. Germline-derived CDR1 and CDR2 are PRHDT and FYEKMQ (reference sequence). The CDR3 sequence is CASSPTSGGSYEQYF. The DNA of the CDR3 is TGTGCCAGCAGCCCAACTAGCGGGGGGTCCTACGAGCAGTACTTC.

This clone was found once. This chain joins TRBV6-1 and TRBJ2-5, with 8 bases identical to TRBD1. V shed 6 bases, J shed 4 bases, and the junction held 4 bases outside the gene matches. This CDR3 spans 13 amino acids. The V gene's germline CDR1 is MNHNS and CDR2 SASEGT. The CDR3, as DNA: TGTGCCAGCAGACGGACAGGGACAGAGACCCAGTACTTC. Its protein is CASRRTGTETQYF.